This entry concerns a single TCR beta chain. The data derive from a study of blood T cell repertoires in COVID-19. In the study overall: Acute-phase and convalescent COVID-19 samples originated in the United States, Italy and Spain. From T cells, B-cell-depleted T cells, or PBMCs came the material, which was cDNA or gDNA.

Methods used by the authors: Amplification of reference gene primers provided the estimated nucleated cell counts. Profiled with immunoSEQ multiplex PCR; TCRdb holds only in-frame clones, not every one. V, J and clone size are taken as reported in that table, and D and trimming were inferred from the DNA itself. Of some 150,000 clones listed, roughly 80% are singletons. Trimming shortened V by 1 base and J by 1 base, and 3 bases separated the two germline ends. This CDR3 has 13 amino acids. Germline-derived CDR1 and CDR2 are SGHRS and YFSETQ. The sequencing sample was made of peripheral blood. The rearrangement links TRBV5-1 to TRBJ1-5; D not certain. The receptor comes from a human donor with acute or convalescent COVID-19. The donor label of this sample is uncertain. The CDR3 protein is CASSLLSNQPQHF. In nucleotides, the CDR3 is TGCGCCAGCAGCTTGTTAAGCAATCAGCCCCAGCATTTT.